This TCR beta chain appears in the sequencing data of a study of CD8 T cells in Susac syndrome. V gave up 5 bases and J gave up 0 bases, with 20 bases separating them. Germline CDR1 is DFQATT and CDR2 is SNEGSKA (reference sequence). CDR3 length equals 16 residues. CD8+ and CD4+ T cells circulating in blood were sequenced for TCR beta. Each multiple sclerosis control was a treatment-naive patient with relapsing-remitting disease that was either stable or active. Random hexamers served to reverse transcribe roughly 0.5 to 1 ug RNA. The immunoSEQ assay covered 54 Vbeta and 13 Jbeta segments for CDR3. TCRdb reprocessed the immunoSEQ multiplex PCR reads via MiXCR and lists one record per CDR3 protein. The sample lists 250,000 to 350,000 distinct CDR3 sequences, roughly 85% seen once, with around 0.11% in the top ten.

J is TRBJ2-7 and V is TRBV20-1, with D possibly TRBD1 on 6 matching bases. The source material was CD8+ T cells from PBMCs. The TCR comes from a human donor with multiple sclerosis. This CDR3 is CSAPETSTGSSYEQYF. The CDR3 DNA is TGCAGTGCTCCCGAAACAAGTACAGGGAGCTCCTACGAGCAGTACTTC.